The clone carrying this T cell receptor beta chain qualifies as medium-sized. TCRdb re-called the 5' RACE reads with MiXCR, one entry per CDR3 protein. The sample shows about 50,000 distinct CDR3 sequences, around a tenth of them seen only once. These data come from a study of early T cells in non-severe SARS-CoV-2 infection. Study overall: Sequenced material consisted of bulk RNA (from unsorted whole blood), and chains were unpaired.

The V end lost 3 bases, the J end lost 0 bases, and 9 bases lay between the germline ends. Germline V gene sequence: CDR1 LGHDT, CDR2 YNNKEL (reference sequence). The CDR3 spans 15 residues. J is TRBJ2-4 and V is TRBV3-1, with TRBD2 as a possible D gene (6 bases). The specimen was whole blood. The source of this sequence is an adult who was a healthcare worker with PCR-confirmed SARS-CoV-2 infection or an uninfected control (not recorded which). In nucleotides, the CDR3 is TGTGCCAGCAGCCAGCAGGGACTAGCCAAAAACATTCAGTACTTC. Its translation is CASSQQGLAKNIQYF.